This T cell receptor (beta chain) is from a study of blood T cell repertoires in COVID-19. Study-wide context: Collection of acute and convalescent COVID-19 samples took place in the United States, Italy and Spain.

This table comes from immunoSEQ multiplex PCR, and its TCRdb copy is limited to in-frame clones, with some not included. The top ten hold approximately 9% of the sample, which has roughly 230,000 clones, around 88% seen once. Input material: peripheral blood. This TCR was sampled from a man aged 35-49 years with active or convalescent COVID-19.

CDR3 sequence reads: CASSREGGGTDTQYF. Here the CDR3 DNA reads TGTGCCAGCAGCCGAGAAGGAGGGGGCACAGATACGCAGTATTTT. This chain joins TRBV7-3 and TRBJ2-3; perhaps TRBD2 as D (6 bases). V dropped 5 bases and J dropped 1 base, with 13 bases sitting between them. The CDR3 covers 15 residues. Germline V gene data show CDR1 as SGHTA and CDR2 as FQGTGA.